Shown below are 20 T cell receptor beta chains from a single sample sequenced in a study of response to subunit inactivated influenza vaccine. MiXCR, applied by TCRdb to the RT-PCR reads, yields one record per CDR3 protein. This repertoire shows around 650,000 distinct CDR3 sequences, 15% to 18% found once; its top ten account for 11%. The sequenced sample was PBMCs from blood, obtained less than 13 days after vaccination. Every receptor here comes from a man aged 50 or older who received an inactivated influenza vaccine.

This chain links TRBV15 with TRBJ2-5; a weak D match, TRBD1 (6 bases). The V end lost 0 bases, the J end lost 2 bases, and 7 bases lay between the germline ends. Germline V CDR1 and CDR2: LNHNV, YYDKDF (reference sequence). This CDR3 region has 14 residues. The CDR3 nucleotides read TGTGCCACCAGCAGAGACAGGGGACAAGAGACCCAGTACTTC. This translates into CATSRDRGQETQYF.

There are a few counts of this clonotype. The chain joins TRBV10-3 to TRBJ1-3; D call uncertain. Trimming left V 8 bases short and J 0 bases short, with 8 bases between. CDR1 and CDR2 from the germline V gene are ENHRY and SYGVKD. This CDR3 spans 13 amino acids. DNA for the CDR3: TGTGCCATCTCAACGAGCTCTGGAAACACCATATATTTT. Its protein is CAISTSSGNTIYF.

The sample holds a few counts of this clonotype. The chain links TRBV12-3 or TRBV12-4 to TRBJ2-5; unclear D gene. The CDR3 is made up of 13 amino acids. V was cut by 6 bases and J by 2 bases, with 10 bases left in between. CDR3 loop: CASSVGVQETQYF. The CDR3 DNA is TGTGCCAGCAGCGTCGGCGTTCAAGAGACCCAGTACTTC.

This chain uses TRBV6-1 with TRBJ1-2, with 10 positions matching TRBD1. Germline-derived CDR1 and CDR2 are MNHNS and SASEGT. The CDR3 is made up of 17 amino acids. J gave up 5 bases and V 5 bases, and 14 bases lay outside the gene matches. The CDR3 region has the DNA TGTGCCAGCAGTCCTCGGGGACAGGGGAGAGGAAAGTATGGCTACACCTTC. It translates to CASSPRGQGRGKYGYTF.

This clonotype was detected only a few times. V and J are TRBV7-2 and TRBJ2-2, with D possibly being TRBD1 (5 bases). CDR3 length: 15 residues. Germline CDR1 reads SGHTA; CDR2 reads FQGNSA. V shed 1 base and J shed 5 bases, with 11 bases lying between them. Written as DNA, the CDR3 is TGTGCCAGCAGCTTAGGCCCAGGGTCAACCGGGGAGCTGTTTTTT. Translating gives CASSLGPGSTGELFF. Full variable domain (missing parts from reference TRBV7-2 and TRBJ2-2): GAGVSQSPSNKVTEKGKDVELRCDPISGHTALYWYRQSLGQGLEFLIYFQGNSAPDKSGLPSDRFSAERTGGSVSTLTIQRTQQEDSAVYLCASSLGPGSTGELFFGEGSRLTVL.

This clonotype has a count of ten or more. The rearrangement uses TRBV29-1 and TRBJ2-3; 11 nucleotides match TRBD2. Looked up from germline, CDR1 is SQVTM and CDR2 is ANQGSEA. V shed 3 bases, J shed 5 bases, and the junction held 16 bases outside the gene matches. The CDR3 sequence is 18 residues long. DNA of the CDR3: TGCAGCGTTGATGAGGTTAGCGGGAGGGCCCATATCGAAGATACGCAGTATTTT. Protein sequence: CSVDEVSGRAHIEDTQYF.

This clonotype occurred a few times. The CDR3 nucleotides read TGTGCCAGTAGTATAGAGGGACTAGCTGGATCCGAGCAGTACTTC. Translated: CASSIEGLAGSEQYF. The chain has TRBV19 and TRBJ2-7, with 9 bases matching TRBD2. Germline V gives CDR1 LNHDA, CDR2 SQIVND (reference sequence). CDR3 length: 15 amino acids. J lost 6 bases, V lost 0 bases, and 6 bases had no gene match.

This clonotype was counted ten times or more. The chain employs TRBV10-3 and TRBJ2-1, with 12 bases matching TRBD1. Germline CDR1 ENHRY, CDR2 SYGVKD. This CDR3 has 15 amino acids. V dropped 10 bases and J dropped 5; count of bases not matched to a gene: 9. CDR3 in amino acids: CATKNRDRGHNEQFF. CDR3 bases: TGTGCCACCAAGAACCGGGACAGGGGGCACAATGAGCAGTTCTTC.

The gene calls are TRBV7-2 and TRBJ2-1, with D uncertain. The germline V gene has CDR1 SGHTA and CDR2 FQGNSA. The length of the CDR3 is 12 residues. V was cut by 4 bases and J by 5 bases, with 6 bases left in between. CDR3 sequence: CASSSGNNEQFF. DNA for the CDR3: TGTGCCAGCAGCTCCGGAAACAATGAGCAGTTCTTC.

V usage is TRBV15 and J usage is TRBJ2-3; perhaps TRBD2 as D (5 bases). The length of the CDR3 is 14 residues. From germline, CDR1 is LNHNV and CDR2 YYDKDF (reference sequence). The V end was cut by 1 base, the J end by 6 bases, with 11 bases between. The DNA for the CDR3 is TGTGCCACCAGCAGAGGCTCCGGGGTGGATACGCAGTATTTT. It yields the protein CATSRGSGVDTQYF.

V gene TRBV6-5 combines with J gene TRBJ2-3; a possible D gene is TRBD2 (6 bases). V gave up 2 bases and J gave up 2 bases, with 14 bases separating them. This CDR3 contains 16 residues. Looked up from germline, CDR1 is MNHEY and CDR2 is SVGAGI. CDR3 in amino acids: CASSYVMAGNTDTQYF. The CDR3 nucleotides are TGTGCCAGCAGTTACGTGATGGCGGGGAACACAGATACGCAGTATTTT.

The rearrangement joins TRBV7-2 to TRBJ1-2, with 9 bases lining up with TRBD1. Trimming took 5 bases from V and 6 from J; bases not matched to a gene: 10. The CDR3 spans 15 residues. CDR1 is SGHTA, CDR2 FQGNSA, per germline. The CDR3 bases are TGTGCCAGCAGCATCCGGACAGGGGAATATAATGGCTACACCTTC. Translation gives CASSIRTGEYNGYTF.

This clonotype was found a few times. This sequence joins TRBV20-1 and TRBJ2-1, with D tentatively TRBD2 (7 bases). CDR3 length: 14 residues. Germline assignment: CDR1 DFQATT and CDR2 SNEGSKA (reference sequence). V was clipped by 2 bases and J by 5 bases, with 13 bases between them. The CDR3 is CSARQGGAHNEQFF. In nucleotides, the CDR3 is TGCAGTGCTAGACAAGGGGGGGCACACAATGAGCAGTTCTTC.

In DNA form, the CDR3 reads TGCGCCAGCAGCTTCAGGGGGACGGGGGGGGCTGAAGCTTTCTTT. This translates into CASSFRGTGGAEAFF. The chain has TRBV5-1 and TRBJ1-1, with TRBD1 matching over 7 bases. The CDR3 is 15 residues long. Germline-derived CDR1 and CDR2 are SGHRS and YFSETQ. V was pared by 2 bases and J by 6 bases, with 10 bases of the junction left unmatched.

The gene calls are TRBV2 and TRBJ2-6; D is possibly TRBD2 (5 bases). The germline V gene encodes CDR1 SNHLY and CDR2 FYNNEI. The ends were cut back, 8 bases at V and 0 bases at J, with 8 bases in the middle. The CDR3 covers 14 residues. The CDR3 region is CASGERSGANVLTF. The CDR3 DNA is TGTGCCAGCGGGGAGCGCTCTGGGGCCAACGTCCTGACTTTC.

The V and J genes are TRBV30 and TRBJ2-2; D may be TRBD1 (6 bases). Between the trimmed V and J ends, which lost 1 base and 9 bases, there was a span of 21 bases. Germline V CDR1 and CDR2: GTSNPN, SVGIG (reference sequence). The CDR3 covers 16 residues. The CDR3 here is CAWSALQGLGRRELFF. The CDR3 coding sequence is TGTGCCTGGAGTGCTTTACAGGGATTGGGGCGCCGGGAGCTGTTTTTT.

Only a few counts were recorded for this clonotype. The chain recombines TRBV20-1 with TRBJ2-5; TRBD2 is a possible D gene (7 bases). The CDR3 covers 14 residues. Trimming cost V 5 bases and J 4 bases, with 17 bases left between them. Germline V gene sequence: CDR1 DFQATT, CDR2 SNEGSKA (reference sequence). CDR3 sequence reads: CSASLREGGETQYF. CDR3 nucleotide sequence: TGCAGTGCTTCCCTAAGGGAGGGGGGAGAGACCCAGTACTTC.

This rearrangement joins TRBV7-2 to TRBJ2-3, with 15 positions matching TRBD2. Germline CDR1 reads SGHTA; CDR2 reads FQGNSA. V lost 4 bases, J lost 7 bases, and 3 bases stayed unmatched. The CDR3 is 15 residues long. Here the CDR3 DNA reads TGTGCCAGCAGCTCCGGACTAGCGGGGGGGAATACGCAGTATTTT. Its translation: CASSSGLAGGNTQYF.

The chain joins TRBV5-1 to TRBJ2-7; 8 bases fit TRBD1. From germline, CDR1 is SGHRS and CDR2 YFSETQ. The CDR3 is 13 residues long. Unmatched junction bases numbered 7, after V lost 4 bases and J lost 7 bases. CDR3 in amino acids: CASSMGQASEQYF. The CDR3 nucleotides read TGCGCCAGCAGCATGGGACAGGCCAGTGAGCAGTACTTC. The whole variable domain, filled in from reference TRBV5-1 and TRBJ2-7, reads KAGVTQTPRYLIKTRGQQVTLSCSPISGHRSVSWYQQTPGQGLQFLFEYFSETQRNKGNFPGRFSGRQFSNSRSEMNVSTLELGDSALYLCASSMGQASEQYFGPGTRLTVT.

The J gene is TRBJ2-2, the V gene TRBV5-1, with unresolved D. Trimming stripped 0 bases from V and 0 bases from J, with 9 bases between. In germline, CDR1 is SGHRS, CDR2 YFSETQ. The length of the CDR3 is 16 residues. The CDR3 region is CASSLAIGSNTGELFF. The CDR3 nucleotides read TGCGCCAGCAGCTTGGCCATAGGGTCGAACACCGGGGAGCTGTTTTTT.